These 20 T cell receptor beta chains were all obtained from the same sample, sequenced in a study of CD8+ T cells in alopecia areata. Treatment indicated: oral pan-JAK inhibitor, 5-10 mg twice daily. Investigators isolated RNA and reverse transcribed it into cDNA to act as the sequencing template. Clones were sequenced by immunoSEQ multiplex PCR, and TCRdb holds only the in-frame ones, with some missing. The sample consists of some 200,000 clones, 45% to 75% of them appearing once. The sequencing here drew on CD4+ T cells sorted from blood, taken at week 4, from a patient treated with tofacitinib. These receptors were taken from a human donor with alopecia areata.

This clone has just a few counts. The V and J genes are TRBV27 and TRBJ1-5; D gene unclear. This CDR3 region has 12 residues. Germline values: CDR1 MNHEY, CDR2 SMNVEV (reference sequence). V was trimmed by 3 bases and J by 3 bases, leaving 3 bases between them. As DNA, the CDR3 is TGTGCCAGCAGTTTTAACAATCAGCCCCAGCATTTT. Encoded protein: CASSFNNQPQHF.

This clone is a singleton in its sample. The chain links TRBV5-1 to TRBJ2-2; 10 nucleotides agree with TRBD1. The CDR3 consists of 15 residues. Losses at the gene ends were 4 bases for V and 9 bases for J; bases not matched to a gene: 9. The germline CDR1 and CDR2 sequences are SGHRS and YFSETQ. The DNA of the CDR3 is TGCGCCAGCAGCGGAGGGACAGGGGCTACCAGGGAGCTGTTTTTT. Its translation: CASSGGTGATRELFF.

The chain joins TRBV2 to TRBJ2-1, with 7 bases fitting TRBD2. CDR1 and CDR2 (germline): SNHLY, FYNNEI. This CDR3 contains 13 residues. The V segment lost 7 bases and the J segment 4 bases; nucleotides outside the gene matches: 4. CDR3 residues: CASNGAGYNEQFF. CDR3 DNA sequence: TGTGCCAGCAACGGAGCGGGGTACAATGAGCAGTTCTTC.

The chain couples TRBV7-8 to TRBJ2-7, with TRBD1 identical over 7 bases. CDR3 size: 14 residues. CDR1 is SGHVS and CDR2 is FQNEAQ in the germline V gene. The junction had 5 bases not matched to a gene; V was cut back by 6 bases and J by 0 bases. The CDR3 spells CASRRTGSSYEQYF. The CDR3 DNA reads as TGTGCCAGCAGGCGGACAGGAAGCTCCTACGAGCAGTACTTC.

This clone was counted between two and nine times. At one of its ends the junction is not consistent with the germline gene, which may arise from a read error. The chain couples TRBV20-1 to TRBJ1-1; TRBD1 might be the D (5 bases). This CDR3 comprises 8 residues. Germline V lookup: CDR1 DFQATT, CDR2 SNEGSKA (reference sequence). Written as DNA, the CDR3 is TGCAGTGCTAGTCAACAGGTTTTT. This translates into CSASQQVF.

The chain has TRBV5-1 and TRBJ1-5; D call uncertain. This CDR3 is 14 amino acids long. Trimming left V 0 bases short and J 3 bases short, with 7 bases between. Germline CDR1 reads SGHRS; CDR2 reads YFSETQ. This chain's CDR3 is CASSLGTNNQPQHF. The DNA of the CDR3 is TGCGCCAGCAGCTTGGGGACCAACAATCAGCCCCAGCATTTT.

The J gene is TRBJ2-5, the V gene TRBV7-8; D is ambiguous. The CDR3 covers 12 residues. The germline V gene has CDR1 SGHVS and CDR2 FQNEAQ. Trimming stripped 3 bases from V and 5 bases from J, with 7 bases between. The CDR3, as DNA: TGTGCCAGCAGCTTCCTCCCGGAGACCCAGTACTTC. It encodes CASSFLPETQYF.

The gene calls are TRBV9 and TRBJ2-1; 11 bases fit TRBD2. The CDR3 length is 16 residues. Germline V gene sequence: CDR1 SGDLS, CDR2 YYNGEE. With V trimmed by 2 bases and J by 3 bases, 4 bases remained unmatched. The DNA of the CDR3 is TGTGCCAGCAGCGTTTCCGGGACTAGCGGCTACAATGAGCAGTTCTTC. Residues: CASSVSGTSGYNEQFF. Full variable domain (outside the CDR3, taken from reference TRBV9 and TRBJ2-1): DSGVTQTPKHLITATGQRVTLRCSPRSGDLSVYWYQQSLDQGLQFLIQYYNGEERAKGNILERFSAQQFPDLHSELNLSSLELGDSALYFCASSVSGTSGYNEQFFGPGTRLTVL.

The DNA of the CDR3 is TGCAGCGCTACAGGTTGGGGCACTGAAGCTTTCTTT. It specifies CSATGWGTEAFF. The chain carries TRBV29-1 and TRBJ1-1; D possibly corresponds to TRBD1 (5 bases). V was cut by 7 bases and J by 4 bases, with 13 bases left in between. Germline V CDR1 and CDR2: SQVTM, ANQGSEA. There are 12 residues in the CDR3.

The J gene is TRBJ2-3, the V gene TRBV29-1, with D perhaps matching TRBD1 (5 bases). This CDR3 contains 15 residues. Trimming took 3 bases from V and 3 from J, leaving 16 bases between them. Germline CDR1 SQVTM, CDR2 ANQGSEA. The CDR3 nucleotides read TGCAGCGTTGATGGGTATGGGGCCGGGACAGATACGCAGTATTTT. Protein: CSVDGYGAGTDTQYF.

J is TRBJ2-7 and V is TRBV7-9; D is ambiguous. Trimming left V 2 bases short and J 0 bases short, with 2 bases between. This CDR3 contains 12 residues. Germline CDR1 reads SEHNR; CDR2 reads FQNEAQ (reference sequence). CDR3 bases: TGTGCCAGCAGCTTAAGCTCCTACGAGCAGTACTTC. Translating gives CASSLSSYEQYF.

The chain carries TRBV29-1 and TRBJ1-3, with a possible D match to TRBD1 (6 bases). Looked up from germline, CDR1 is SQVTM and CDR2 is ANQGSEA. This CDR3 region has 14 residues. Trimming removed 6 bases at V and 0 bases at J, with 12 bases between. The DNA for the CDR3 is TGCAGCGTCTCCCGGGACACCTCTGGAAACACCATATATTTT. It encodes CSVSRDTSGNTIYF.

The genes are TRBV23-1 and TRBJ1-5, with TRBD1 identical over 12 bases. TRBV23-1 qualifies as an ORF whose function is uncertain. The CDR3 sequence is 18 residues long. The ends lost 2 bases at V and 7 bases at J; junction bases unmatched: 12. The CDR3 sequence: CASSQASGTGGAEQPQHF. The CDR3, as DNA: TGCGCCAGCAGTCAAGCCTCCGGGACAGGGGGCGCGGAGCAGCCCCAGCATTTT.

The chain has TRBV5-6 and TRBJ1-2; 10 positions agree with TRBD1. J was trimmed by 5 bases and V by 2 bases; bases with no gene match: 9. The germline V gene encodes CDR1 SGHDT and CDR2 YYEEEE. The CDR3 is 16 residues long. The CDR3 here is CASSFMGQGLWYGYTF. DNA of the CDR3: TGTGCCAGCAGCTTTATGGGACAGGGGCTTTGGTATGGCTACACCTTC.

The J gene is TRBJ2-7, the V gene TRBV29-1; maybe TRBD1 (6 bases). Germline CDR1 and CDR2: SQVTM and ANQGSEA. The CDR3 loop spans 12 amino acids. Trimming took 7 bases from V and 3 from J, leaving 13 bases between them. CDR3 DNA sequence: TGCAGCGCCCTAGACAGGAGCTACGAGCAGTACTTC. This codes for CSALDRSYEQYF.

V is TRBV2 and J is TRBJ2-5; D remains unclear. V lost 0 bases and J lost 6, with 2 bases in between. Germline V lookup: CDR1 SNHLY, CDR2 FYNNEI. The CDR3 has 11 residues. CDR3 in DNA: TGTGCCAGCAGTGAAGCGAAGACCCAGTACTTC. It is translated as CASSEAKTQYF.

The chain carries TRBV13 and TRBJ1-1, with TRBD1 matching 8 bases. CDR1 is PRHDT, CDR2 FYEKMQ, per germline (reference sequence). The CDR3 is made up of 18 amino acids. The V and J ends lost 4 bases and 1 base, in that order; junction bases with no gene match: 14. The CDR3, as DNA: TGTGCCAGCAGCTCCTCTCGGACAGGGTGGACGCGGAACACTGAAGCTTTCTTT. Its protein is CASSSSRTGWTRNTEAFF.

The chain joins TRBV15 to TRBJ1-1, with 7 bases identical to TRBD1. There are 16 residues in the CDR3. CDR1 is LNHNV, CDR2 YYDKDF, per germline (reference sequence). V trimming: 0 bases; J trimming: 2 bases; junction bases outside the gene matches: 6. CDR3 in DNA: TGTGCCACCAGCAGAGATGGAGGAGGGGGCAACACTGAAGCTTTCTTT. Protein: CATSRDGGGGNTEAFF. Drawing the rest from reference TRBV15 and TRBJ1-1, the complete variable domain is DAMVIQNPRYQVTQFGKPVTLSCSQTLNHNVMYWYQQKSSQAPKLLFHYYDKDFNNEADTPDNFQSRRPNTSFCFLDIRSPGLGDTAMYLCATSRDGGGGNTEAFFGQGTRLTVV.

The genes are TRBV28 and TRBJ2-7; the match to TRBD1 covers 7 bases. The CDR3 spans 14 residues. V lost 6 bases to trimming and J lost 6 bases; unmatched junction nucleotides: 11. Germline V gene data show CDR1 as MDHEN and CDR2 as SYDVKM. The DNA of the CDR3 is TGTGCCAGCAGCCCCTTTAGCAGGGGGACCGAGCAGTACTTC. The encoded protein is CASSPFSRGTEQYF.

The chain joins TRBV10-3 to TRBJ2-7; TRBD1 agrees at 9 bases. The CDR3 is made up of 13 amino acids. CDR1 ENHRY and CDR2 SYGVKD come from the germline V gene. V shed 3 bases, J shed 6 bases, and the junction held 3 bases outside the gene matches. CDR3 loop: CAISETGGTEQYF. The CDR3 DNA follows: TGTGCCATCAGTGAAACAGGGGGCACCGAGCAGTACTTC.